These 25 T cell receptor beta chains share one sample of origin, sequenced in a study of blood T cell repertoires in COVID-19. Sequencing was performed with immunoSEQ multiplex PCR; in TCRdb, only in-frame clones are kept and a portion is missing. The top ten hold approximately 5.1% of the sample, which has 90,000 to 120,000 clones, 85% to 90% seen once. Sequenced: peripheral blood. These receptors originate from a human donor in a cohort sampled during active COVID-19.

In DNA form, the CDR3 reads TGTGCCAGCCTTTTTTCGGACAGGGGGTCCAATCAGCCCCAGCATTTT. This encodes CASLFSDRGSNQPQHF. This chain joins TRBV28 and TRBJ1-5; 10 bases fit TRBD1. The ends lost 8 bases at V and 3 bases at J; junction bases unmatched: 10. The CDR3 length is 16 residues. Germline-derived CDR1 and CDR2 are MDHEN and SYDVKM.

The chain recombines TRBV2 with TRBJ1-2, with D hard to call. Trimming stripped 6 bases from V and 0 bases from J, with 11 bases between. Per the germline V gene, CDR1 is SNHLY and CDR2 is FYNNEI. This CDR3 region has 14 residues. The DNA for the CDR3 is TGTGCCAGCAGGGAGAGGGAAGCTAACTATGGCTACACCTTC. This gives the protein CASREREANYGYTF. Filled out from reference TRBV2 and TRBJ1-2, the complete variable domain reads EPEVTQTPSHQVTQMGQEVILRCVPISNHLYFYWYRQILGQKVEFLVSFYNNEISEKSEIFDDQFSVERPDGSNFTLKIRSTKLEDSAMYFCASREREANYGYTFGSGTRLTVV.

The rearrangement joins TRBV2 to TRBJ2-7, with 11 bases identical to TRBD2. Per germline, CDR1 SNHLY and CDR2 FYNNEI. The CDR3 sequence is 14 residues long. V lost 2 bases and J lost 4; bases outside the gene matches: 1. The CDR3 bases are TGTGCCAGCAGTGAAAGACTAGCGGGATACGAGCAGTACTTC. Translated, it gives CASSERLAGYEQYF. The full variable domain, its missing parts supplied by reference TRBV2 and TRBJ2-7, is EPEVTQTPSHQVTQMGQEVILRCVPISNHLYFYWYRQILGQKVEFLVSFYNNEISEKSEIFDDQFSVERPDGSNFTLKIRSTKLEDSAMYFCASSERLAGYEQYFGPGTRLTVT.

CDR3 residues: CATSSSGLNTGELFF. The CDR3 region has the DNA TGTGCCACCAGCTCGAGTGGGCTGAACACCGGGGAGCTGTTTTTT. The chain uses TRBV15 and TRBJ2-2, with no clear D. V lost 5 bases, J lost 1 base, and 11 bases lay in between. The germline CDR1 and CDR2 sequences are LNHNV and YYDKDF (reference sequence). CDR3 length equals 15 residues. The whole variable domain, remainder taken from reference TRBV15 and TRBJ2-2, is DAMVIQNPRYQVTQFGKPVTLSCSQTLNHNVMYWYQQKSSQAPKLLFHYYDKDFNNEADTPDNFQSRRPNTSFCFLDIRSPGLGDTAMYLCATSSSGLNTGELFFGEGSRLTVL.

The chain carries TRBV27 and TRBJ1-6; D is undetermined. Germline V gene data show CDR1 as MNHEY and CDR2 as SMNVEV (reference sequence). The CDR3 sequence is 19 residues long. V lost 2 bases and J 5 bases, leaving 22 bases between the germline ends. The CDR3 is CASSLKAPQMNSNNSPLHF. CDR3 nucleotide sequence: TGTGCCAGCAGTTTAAAGGCCCCACAGATGAACTCGAATAATTCACCCCTCCACTTT.

The chain recombines TRBV30 with TRBJ1-4, with D perhaps TRBD1 (6 bases). Germline V gene data show CDR1 as GTSNPN and CDR2 as SVGIG (reference sequence). V was cut by 5 bases and J by 4 bases, with 14 bases left in between. The CDR3 spans 14 residues. The CDR3 DNA reads TGTGCCTGGGGCAGGGGAGGGAATAATGAAAAACTGTTTTTT. This gives the protein CAWGRGGNNEKLFF.

J is TRBJ2-7 and V is TRBV5-1; TRBD1 is a possible D gene (7 bases). The length of the CDR3 is 14 residues. The ends were cut back, 4 bases at V and 2 bases at J, with 13 bases in the middle. CDR1 is SGHRS, CDR2 YFSETQ, per germline. For the CDR3, the DNA is TGCGCCAGCAGCCACGACAGGGAGGCCTACGAGCAGTACTTC. It specifies CASSHDREAYEQYF.

This chain links TRBV5-1 with TRBJ2-3, with 10 nucleotides matching TRBD2. CDR1 is SGHRS, CDR2 YFSETQ, per germline. CDR3 length equals 16 residues. V dropped 3 bases and J dropped 2; count of bases not matched to a gene: 6. The chain's CDR3 is CASSSGLAAYTDTQYF. For the CDR3, the DNA is TGCGCCAGCAGCTCCGGACTAGCGGCCTACACAGATACGCAGTATTTT.

As regards this clone: The sample holds other DNA sequences that translate to the same CDR3. J is TRBJ1-5 and V is TRBV30; D is ambiguous. Deletions cut 0 bases from V and 3 bases from J, with 6 bases between. Looked up from germline, CDR1 is GTSNPN and CDR2 is SVGIG (reference sequence). There are 13 residues in the CDR3. CDR3 protein: CAWSVRDNQPQHF. In DNA form, the CDR3 reads TGTGCCTGGAGTGTACGGGACAATCAGCCCCAGCATTTT.

With regard to this clone: Other nucleotide sequences from this sample produce the same CDR3. V gene TRBV12-3 or TRBV12-4 combines with J gene TRBJ1-2; the D gene is possibly TRBD1 (5 bases). CDR3 length: 13 residues. Trimming took off 2 bases at V and 4 bases at J, with 8 bases between the two ends. DNA of the CDR3: TGTGCCAGCAGTTTACGGGGGGGCTATGGCTACACCTTC. It codes for CASSLRGGYGYTF.

V is TRBV7-2 and J is TRBJ1-2; 7 bases agree with TRBD1. This CDR3 is built from 14 residues. The ends lost 5 bases at V and 8 bases at J; junction bases unmatched: 11. Per germline, CDR1 SGHTA and CDR2 FQGNSA. CDR3 nucleotide sequence: TGTGCCAGCAGCCTACCACCCGGACAGGTGGGCTACACCTTC. Protein sequence: CASSLPPGQVGYTF.

This sequence joins TRBV5-1 and TRBJ1-1, with D maybe TRBD1 (5 bases). Trimming cost V 3 bases and J 6 bases, with 15 bases left between them. The CDR3 is made up of 14 amino acids. Germline values: CDR1 SGHRS, CDR2 YFSETQ. The CDR3 region is CASSSGRGGSEAFF. CDR3 nucleotide sequence: TGCGCCAGCAGCTCGGGACGGGGGGGATCTGAAGCTTTCTTT.

The CDR3 nucleotides are TGTGCCAGCAGCCAAGATACGGCTAGCGGGAGGGCGGGGGAGAACAATGAGCAGTTCTTC. It translates to CASSQDTASGRAGENNEQFF. The genes are TRBV4-2 and TRBJ2-1; 12 bases are a match to TRBD2. V trimming: 0 bases; J trimming: 5 bases; junction bases outside the gene matches: 14. The CDR3 consists of 20 residues. Looked up from germline, CDR1 is LGHNA and CDR2 is YNFKEQ.

This rearrangement joins TRBV6-5 to TRBJ1-4, with D maybe TRBD1 (6 bases). V gave up 9 bases and J gave up 4 bases, with 12 bases separating them. The germline V gene has CDR1 MNHEY and CDR2 SVGAGI. The CDR3 has 13 residues. As DNA, the CDR3 is TGTGCCAGTCGGGGGGCGGGTAATGAAAAACTGTTTTTT. It specifies CASRGAGNEKLFF.

The chain uses TRBV11-2 and TRBJ2-7, with 10 bases identical to TRBD2. V was pared by 4 bases and J by 0 bases, with 6 bases of the junction left unmatched. This CDR3 has 16 amino acids. Germline lookup yields CDR1 SGHAT and CDR2 FQNNGV. CDR3 sequence: CASSSISGRASYEQYF. DNA for the CDR3: TGTGCCAGCAGCTCCATAAGCGGGAGGGCCTCCTACGAGCAGTACTTC.

The gene calls are TRBV28 and TRBJ1-3; D gene unclear. With 2 bases removed from V and 3 bases from J, the gap between germline ends came to 17 bases. Per germline, CDR1 MDHEN and CDR2 SYDVKM. CDR3 length: 17 amino acids. CDR3 residues: CASSLVTTVSGGNTIYF. For the CDR3, the DNA is TGTGCCAGCAGTTTAGTCACCACAGTTTCCGGTGGAAACACCATATATTTT. Together with reference TRBV28 and TRBJ1-3, the CDR3 gives the full variable domain: DVKVTQSSRYLVKRTGEKVFLECVQDMDHENMFWYRQDPGLGLRLIYFSYDVKMKEKGDIPEGYSVSREKKERFSLILESASTNQTSMYLCASSLVTTVSGGNTIYFGEGSWLTVV.

The sample holds one count of this clone. The chain joins TRBV18 to TRBJ2-1; TRBD1 is a possible D gene (5 bases). Germline lookup yields CDR1 KGHSH and CDR2 LQKENI. This CDR3 contains 17 residues. Trimming pared 0 bases from V and 8 bases from J, leaving 20 bases between. In DNA, the CDR3 is TGTGCCAGCTCACCACCTGGGGCCCTAGGGCTTTCCGATGAGCAGTTCTTC. As protein: CASSPPGALGLSDEQFF.

The V and J genes are TRBV7-2 and TRBJ2-5; D is unclear. Germline values: CDR1 SGHTA, CDR2 FQGNSA. The CDR3 has 15 amino acids. Trimming took off 2 bases at V and 5 bases at J, with 15 bases between the two ends. CDR3 residues: CASSLSLHAGETQYF. The CDR3 DNA sequence: TGTGCCAGCAGCTTATCACTGCACGCCGGGGAGACCCAGTACTTC.

V is TRBV5-1 and J is TRBJ1-1; D call uncertain. Germline CDR1 and CDR2: SGHRS and YFSETQ. The germline V and J ends were trimmed by 5 bases and 4 bases, with 15 bases remaining between them. The CDR3 extends over 14 amino acids. Written as DNA, the CDR3 is TGCGCCAGCAGTTCCGGCGAACCGGGCACTGAAGCTTTCTTT. It specifies CASSSGEPGTEAFF.

The V call is TRBV5-6, the J call TRBJ2-7; D is perhaps TRBD2 (5 bases). This CDR3 comprises 15 residues. The germline gives CDR1 SGHDT, CDR2 YYEEEE. V lost 4 bases, J lost 3 bases, and 17 bases lay in between. Written as DNA, the CDR3 is TGTGCCAGCAGCGCCACACTAGAAAATTTCTACGAGCAGTACTTC. Protein sequence: CASSATLENFYEQYF.

This sequence joins TRBV11-2 and TRBJ2-7; 8 bases agree with TRBD1. With V trimmed by 5 bases and J by 2 bases, 11 bases remained unmatched. Looked up from germline, CDR1 is SGHAT and CDR2 is FQNNGV. The CDR3 has 16 amino acids. The CDR3 region has the DNA TGTGCCAGCAGCCCAATAGGGGGGACAGGTACCTACGAGCAGTACTTC. It translates to CASSPIGGTGTYEQYF. Looking up the rest from reference TRBV11-2 and TRBJ2-7 gives the full variable domain: EAGVAQSPRYKIIEKRQSVAFWCNPISGHATLYWYQQILGQGPKLLIQFQNNGVVDDSQLPKDRFSAERLKGVDSTLKIQPAKLEDSAVYLCASSPIGGTGTYEQYFGPGTRLTVT.

The rearrangement uses TRBV5-4 and TRBJ2-5, with D possibly TRBD1 on 5 matching bases. Germline CDR1 reads SGHNT; CDR2 reads YYREEE (reference sequence). The V and J ends lost 0 bases and 2 bases respectively, with 14 bases between them. The CDR3 length is 16 residues. The CDR3, as DNA: TGTGCCAGCAGCTTGGTCGCCATTCGGACACAAGAGACCCAGTACTTC. It specifies CASSLVAIRTQETQYF. Using reference TRBV5-4 and TRBJ2-5 for the parts outside the CDR3, the full variable domain is ETGVTQSPTHLIKTRGQQVTLRCSSQSGHNTVSWYQQALGQGPQFIFQYYREEENGRGNFPPRFSGLQFPNYSSELNVNALELDDSALYLCASSLVAIRTQETQYFGPGTRLLVL.

Note on this clone: This sample also contains other DNA sequences that code for the same CDR3. The rearrangement uses TRBV20-1 and TRBJ1-5, with D unresolved. V dropped 3 bases and J dropped 5 bases, with 11 bases sitting between them. This CDR3 is 13 amino acids long. Germline values: CDR1 DFQATT, CDR2 SNEGSKA (reference sequence). In DNA form, the CDR3 reads TGCAGTGCTAGTAGCGGTGGGGATCAGCCCCAGCATTTT. Protein: CSASSGGDQPQHF.

The chain employs TRBV4-1 and TRBJ2-7; 9 bases are shared with TRBD1. CDR1 and CDR2 (germline): MGHRA, YSYEKL. CDR3 size: 16 residues. With 4 bases clipped from V and 4 bases from J, the junction kept 11 bases outside the gene matches. The CDR3 here is CASSLTGTGYKYEQYF. The CDR3 coding sequence is TGCGCCAGCAGCCTAACCGGGACAGGGTATAAGTACGAGCAGTACTTC.

This chain joins TRBV27 and TRBJ2-5; possible D gene TRBD2, 5 bases. The CDR3 consists of 16 residues. V lost 5 bases and J 2 bases, leaving 18 bases between the germline ends. The V gene's germline CDR1 is MNHEY and CDR2 SMNVEV (reference sequence). For the CDR3, the DNA is TGTGCCAGCAGTGTGTCCAGCGGAGAACTTCAAGAGACCCAGTACTTC. Its protein product is CASSVSSGELQETQYF.